The 30 T cell receptor beta chains given below trace back to one sample, sequenced in a study of blood T cells in healthy people across ages. It was with a sample-barcoded 5' primer and a J-beta primer mix that a second PCR of roughly 7 to 12 cycles was run. TCRdb independently ran MiXCR on the 5' RACE reads; one entry per CDR3 protein. The data contain roughly 1 million distinct CDR3 sequences, about 23% of them seen just once; the ten biggest clones take up 0.75%. This sample was also put to use in a study of T cells of mothers and their children.

Sequenced input: blood. These receptors were taken from a girl aged 2 to 10 in good health.

The chain employs TRBV12-5 and TRBJ1-2; a possible D gene is TRBD1 (5 bases). This CDR3 has 16 residues. The V end lost 1 base, the J end lost 5 bases, and 17 bases lay between the germline ends. Germline CDR1 and CDR2: LGHNT and FRNRAP. The CDR3 loop reads CASGLGRGLEGYGYTF. As DNA, the CDR3 is TGTGCTAGTGGTTTGGGTCGGGGACTGGAGGGTTATGGCTACACCTTC.

Remarks on this clonotype: The junction departs from the called germline gene at one end, perhaps through a read error. The J gene is TRBJ2-4, the V gene TRBV20-1; D remains unclear. Germline values: CDR1 DFQATT, CDR2 SNEGSKA (reference sequence). The CDR3 contains 13 residues. As DNA, the CDR3 is TGCAGCGCTAGAGATGGGCAGGAAAACATTCAGTACTTC. Residues: CSARDGQENIQYF.

This clonotype was detected only a few times. The J gene is TRBJ1-1, the V gene TRBV7-2; D not resolved. The V end was cut by 0 bases, the J end by 8 bases, with 13 bases between. Germline V CDR1 and CDR2: SGHTA, FQGNSA. This CDR3 region has 14 residues. The CDR3 reads CASSLALGSWEAFF. CDR3 DNA sequence: TGTGCCAGCAGCTTAGCCCTCGGGTCATGGGAAGCTTTCTTT.

The rearrangement links TRBV6-1 to TRBJ2-7; D tentatively fits TRBD1 or TRBD2 (5 bases each). This CDR3 has 14 amino acids. CDR1 is MNHNS and CDR2 is SASEGT in the germline V gene. Trimming cost V 2 bases and J 6 bases, with 14 bases left between them. DNA for the CDR3: TGTGCCAGCAGTGAAATCAGACGGGGACGCGAGCAGTACTTC. This gives the protein CASSEIRRGREQYF.

This chain joins TRBV29-1 and TRBJ2-1, with 9 bases that match TRBD1. CDR1 and CDR2 (germline): SQVTM, ANQGSEA. V lost 4 bases and J lost 8; bases outside the gene matches: 6. The CDR3 contains 13 residues. CDR3 sequence: CSVARTGVYEQFF. The DNA for the CDR3 is TGCAGCGTTGCTCGGACAGGGGTTTATGAGCAGTTCTTC.

The chain is built from TRBV6-1 and TRBJ2-7; D uncertain. The V end was cut by 2 bases, the J end by 3 bases, with 14 bases between. The germline V gene has CDR1 MNHNS and CDR2 SASEGT. CDR3 length equals 15 residues. The DNA of the CDR3 is TGTGCCAGCAGTGAAAGTTTTGACACCTTCTACGAGCAGTACTTC. Translated, it gives CASSESFDTFYEQYF.

The V gene is TRBV29-1, the J gene TRBJ2-1, with no clear D. Trimming took off 2 bases at V and 5 bases at J, with 10 bases between the two ends. The CDR3 sequence is 13 residues long. CDR1 is SQVTM, CDR2 ANQGSEA, per germline. DNA for the CDR3: TGCAGCGTTGAAACTTATTTAAACAATGAGCAGTTCTTC. Translated, it gives CSVETYLNNEQFF.

This clonotype was seen more than once but under ten times. The chain links TRBV5-6 to TRBJ2-5; unclear D gene. Germline assignment: CDR1 SGHDT and CDR2 YYEEEE. V was cut by 0 bases and J by 4 bases, with 13 bases left in between. The length of the CDR3 is 15 residues. Written as DNA, the CDR3 is TGTGCCAGCAGCTTGGCCCGTGATCTCGGAGAGACCCAGTACTTC. Its protein product is CASSLARDLGETQYF.

This clonotype was found a few times. The V call is TRBV2, the J call TRBJ2-2, with D uncertain. V was cut by 4 bases and J by 9 bases, with 12 bases left in between. Germline-derived CDR1 and CDR2 are SNHLY and FYNNEI. The CDR3 runs 13 residues. The CDR3 loop reads CASSGEEWRELFF. DNA for the CDR3: TGTGCCAGCAGTGGAGAAGAATGGAGGGAGCTGTTTTTT.

The CDR3 coding sequence is TGTGCCAGCAGTTTAGCGGGGACTAGCGGACCGCGGGGGCAGTACTTC. It codes for CASSLAGTSGPRGQYF. The chain employs TRBV28 and TRBJ2-7; 11 bases map to TRBD2. The CDR3 is 16 residues long. Trimming removed 2 bases from V and 9 bases from J; junction bases left unmatched: 12. Germline V gene data show CDR1 as MDHEN and CDR2 as SYDVKM.

The gene calls are TRBV28 and TRBJ2-1; D gene uncertain. The CDR3 runs 11 residues. CDR1 is MDHEN, CDR2 SYDVKM, per germline. V dropped 8 bases and J dropped 4 bases, with 6 bases sitting between them. Here the CDR3 DNA reads TGTGCCAGCGTGGGTTACAATGAGCAGTTCTTC. It is translated as CASVGYNEQFF. The full variable domain, in which reference TRBV28 and TRBJ2-1 provide the parts outside the CDR3, is DVKVTQSSRYLVKRTGEKVFLECVQDMDHENMFWYRQDPGLGLRLIYFSYDVKMKEKGDIPEGYSVSREKKERFSLILESASTNQTSMYLCASVGYNEQFFGPGTRLTVL.

The chain recombines TRBV27 with TRBJ2-7; D perhaps matches TRBD1 (5 bases). Germline V gives CDR1 MNHEY, CDR2 SMNVEV (reference sequence). This CDR3 is 13 amino acids long. Trimming left V 0 bases short and J 5 bases short, with 8 bases between. CDR3 in amino acids: CASSLSQGHEQYF. The CDR3 nucleotides read TGTGCCAGCAGTTTATCTCAGGGCCACGAGCAGTACTTC.

This clonotype occurred a few times. The rearrangement uses TRBV7-3 and TRBJ2-5; D not resolved. The J call may be in error: the DNA end matches TRBJ2-7 better. The CDR3 covers 13 residues. Germline CDR1 reads SGHTA; CDR2 reads FQGTGA. This CDR3 is CASSLLYGGEQYF. CDR3 nucleotides: TGTGCCAGCAGCTTATTGTATGGTGGCGAGCAGTACTTC.

This clonotype was seen a handful of times. V is TRBV12-3 or TRBV12-4 and J is TRBJ1-6; possible D gene TRBD1, 6 bases. This CDR3 region has 14 residues. V shed 1 base and J shed 8 bases, with 9 bases lying between them. CDR3 protein: CASSLGQVDSPLHF. CDR3 sequence (DNA): TGTGCCAGCAGTTTAGGACAGGTAGATTCACCCCTCCACTTT.

The V gene is TRBV5-1, the J gene TRBJ1-2; 9 nucleotides match TRBD1. Germline V gene lookup returns CDR1 SGHRS and CDR2 YFSETQ. With 4 bases clipped from V and 9 bases from J, the junction kept 4 bases outside the gene matches. This CDR3 comprises 12 residues. CDR3 DNA sequence: TGCGCCAGCAGCACCGGGACAGGGAGCTACACCTTC. Encoded protein: CASSTGTGSYTF.

The chain carries TRBV20-1 and TRBJ2-7; TRBD2 is a possible D gene (5 bases). Per germline, CDR1 DFQATT and CDR2 SNEGSKA (reference sequence). Between the trimmed V and J ends, which lost 6 bases and 4 bases, there was a span of 16 bases. The CDR3 loop spans 13 amino acids. CDR3 residues: CSARPAAQYEQYF. CDR3 nucleotide sequence: TGCAGTGCCAGACCAGCGGCACAATACGAGCAGTACTTC.

On this clonotype itself: A read error may produce the germline difference seen at one junction end. This chain joins TRBV7-7 and TRBJ2-5; 8 bases are shared with TRBD2. TRBJ2-7 matches the DNA end more closely, so the J call is doubtful. Germline CDR1 and CDR2: SSHAT and FNYEAQ (reference sequence). The CDR3 has 15 amino acids. The CDR3 DNA is TGTGCTAGCAGCGCGGGACTAGTTTCTTCCTACGAGCAGTACTTC. Translation gives CASSAGLVSSYEQYF.

The CDR3 sequence: CASSLRGRGDNEQFF. The CDR3 nucleotides are TGTGCCAGCAGTTTAAGAGGGAGGGGCGACAATGAGCAGTTCTTC. The chain uses TRBV12-3 or TRBV12-4 and TRBJ2-1; 7 bases fit TRBD2. V trimming: 2 bases; J trimming: 5 bases; junction bases outside the gene matches: 6. The CDR3 extends over 15 amino acids.

This chain connects TRBV3-1 to TRBJ1-2; D call uncertain. In germline, CDR1 is LGHDT, CDR2 YNNKEL (reference sequence). V dropped 0 bases and J dropped 8 bases, with 4 bases sitting between them. The CDR3 length is 11 residues. The CDR3, as DNA: TGTGCCAGCAGCCAAGAGAACGGCTACACCTTC. Its protein product is CASSQENGYTF.

This clonotype showed up just a few times. Its ends do not fully match the called genes, so a read error is possible. V gene TRBV7-3 combines with J gene TRBJ1-4; 7 bases map to TRBD1. CDR1 and CDR2 from the germline V gene are SGHTA and FQGTGA. The CDR3 consists of 14 residues. CDR3 nucleotides: TGTGCCAGCAGCCCCCACGGGACAGTCGAAAAACTGTCTTTT. It codes for CASSPHGTVEKLSF.

This clonotype was detected only a few times. The V call is TRBV10-3, the J call TRBJ2-5, with 8 bases that match TRBD2. V gave up 3 bases and J gave up 1 base; unmatched junction bases: 4. This CDR3 has 15 amino acids. Germline-derived CDR1 and CDR2 are ENHRY and SYGVKD. The CDR3 reads CAISDPLAGQETQYF. The CDR3 bases are TGTGCCATCAGTGACCCTCTAGCGGGCCAAGAGACCCAGTACTTC.

This rearrangement joins TRBV7-3 to TRBJ2-7; 14 positions match TRBD2. Trimming took 2 bases from V and 6 from J; bases not matched to a gene: 9. Germline CDR1 is SGHTA and CDR2 is FQGTGA. CDR3 size: 17 residues. The DNA for the CDR3 is TGTGCCAGCAGCTTAGTTGGAGGGACTAGCGGGAGCTCCGAGCAGTACTTC. As protein: CASSLVGGTSGSSEQYF. The full variable domain, its missing parts supplied by reference TRBV7-3 and TRBJ2-7, is GAGVSQTPSNKVTEKGKYVELRCDPISGHTALYWYRQSLGQGPEFLIYFQGTGAADDSGLPNDRFFAVRPEGSVSTLKIQRTERGDSAVYLCASSLVGGTSGSSEQYFGPGTRLTVT.

This clonotype has a handful of counts. This chain connects TRBV12-3 or TRBV12-4 to TRBJ2-1; no firm D call. The length of the CDR3 is 13 residues. V lost 3 bases to trimming and J lost 3 bases, with 6 bases between them. CDR3 DNA sequence: TGTGCCAGCAGTTTCCCTGGCTACAATGAGCAGTTCTTC. Translated: CASSFPGYNEQFF.

This clonotype showed up just a few times. The genes are TRBV29-1 and TRBJ2-1; D is ambiguous. This CDR3 spans 10 amino acids. V lost 5 bases to trimming and J lost 8 bases, with 7 bases between them. Germline CDR1 and CDR2: SQVTM and ANQGSEA. The CDR3 is CSVLTDEQFF. CDR3 DNA: TGCAGCGTTCTAACCGATGAGCAGTTCTTC.

This clonotype has more than one count but fewer than ten. The gene calls are TRBV3-1 and TRBJ1-2; D not certain. The CDR3 extends over 14 amino acids. The V gene's germline CDR1 is LGHDT and CDR2 YNNKEL (reference sequence). V was trimmed by 10 bases and J by 2 bases, leaving 17 bases between them. CDR3 region: CATYTPRGNYGYTF. CDR3 nucleotides: TGTGCCACCTATACCCCAAGAGGCAACTATGGCTACACCTTC.

The rearrangement joins TRBV6-6 to TRBJ1-1; D is perhaps TRBD1 (6 bases). Trimming cost V 7 bases and J 3 bases, with 27 bases left between them. Germline CDR1 MNHNY, CDR2 SVGAGI (reference sequence). This CDR3 is built from 18 residues. CDR3 DNA sequence: TGTGCCAGCACCGCCCGCCGGCTAAAAGGGGGGGTGGACACTGAAGCTTTCTTT. Translating it yields CASTARRLKGGVDTEAFF.

The chain links TRBV7-8 to TRBJ2-4; no definite D call. The CDR3 runs to 17 residues. Germline CDR1 and CDR2: SGHVS and FQNEAQ. V was shortened by 2 bases and J by 7 bases, with 21 bases between the two germline ends. CDR3 nucleotide sequence: TGTGCCAGCAGCTTAAGTGCGGCTTCGCCCTTCGAGAACATTCAGTACTTC. This codes for CASSLSAASPFENIQYF.

This clonotype has more than one count but fewer than ten. The rearrangement joins TRBV6-6 to TRBJ2-5; weak D call: TRBD1 (6 bases). CDR1 is MNHNY and CDR2 is SVGAGI in the germline V gene (reference sequence). The CDR3 is made up of 14 amino acids. V shed 4 bases and J shed 2 bases, with 11 bases lying between them. The CDR3 DNA follows: TGTGCCAGCAGTTCCGGGACACCTCAAGAGACCCAGTACTTC. It codes for CASSSGTPQETQYF.

J is TRBJ2-5 and V is TRBV20-1, with D perhaps TRBD1 (7 bases). Per germline, CDR1 DFQATT and CDR2 SNEGSKA (reference sequence). The germline V and J ends were trimmed by 3 bases and 4 bases, with 15 bases remaining between them. The CDR3 spans 14 residues. Here the CDR3 reads CSARGGQVGETQYF. The CDR3 region has the DNA TGCAGTGCTAGGGGAGGACAGGTAGGAGAGACCCAGTACTTC.

This clonotype came up a few times. The chain couples TRBV12-3 or TRBV12-4 to TRBJ1-2; weak D call: TRBD1 (5 bases). The CDR3 has 11 residues. With 5 bases removed from V and 5 bases from J, the gap between germline ends came to 6 bases. The CDR3 reads CASSKGYGYTF. CDR3 bases: TGTGCCAGCAGTAAGGGGTATGGCTACACCTTC.